The 17 T cell receptor beta chains given below trace back to one sample, sequenced in a study of blood T cell repertoires in COVID-19. The table came from immunoSEQ multiplex PCR; TCRdb's copy has only in-frame clones and leaves some out. The sample consists of approximately 100,000 clones, around 80% of them appearing once. The specimen sequenced was peripheral blood. The source of these receptors is a man in his 70s with acute or convalescent COVID-19.

V gene TRBV6-5 combines with J gene TRBJ2-1, with 9 nucleotides matching TRBD2. Germline V gives CDR1 MNHEY, CDR2 SVGAGI. The CDR3 is 15 residues long. The V and J ends lost 8 bases and 6 bases, in that order; junction bases with no gene match: 11. In DNA, the CDR3 is TGTGCCAGCTTTAAGAGTCTAGCGGGAATCAATGAGCAGTTCTTC. It yields the protein CASFKSLAGINEQFF.

The rearrangement uses TRBV11-3 and TRBJ2-7, with D possibly TRBD2 on 5 matching bases. The CDR3 covers 16 residues. CDR1 is SGHNT, CDR2 YENEEA, per germline. V was pared by 5 bases and J by 5 bases, with 22 bases between. CDR3 nucleotides: TGTGCCAGCAGCCCCGGGGTCGGGAAAATCGGGGACGAGCAGTACTTC. Amino acid sequence: CASSPGVGKIGDEQYF. Full variable domain (missing parts from reference TRBV11-3 and TRBJ2-7): EAGVVQSPRYKIIEKKQPVAFWCNPISGHNTLYWYLQNLGQGPELLIRYENEEAVDDSQLPKDRFSAERLKGVDSTLKIQPAELGDSAVYLCASSPGVGKIGDEQYFGPGTRLTVT.

V usage is TRBV14 and J usage is TRBJ2-2; TRBD1 is a possible D gene (6 bases). Germline values: CDR1 SGHDN, CDR2 FVKESK. V was trimmed by 0 bases and J by 2 bases, leaving 16 bases between them. The CDR3 is made up of 18 amino acids. The CDR3 sequence is CASSQERSGTPNTGELFF. The CDR3 nucleotides read TGTGCCAGCAGCCAAGAGCGTTCCGGGACACCCAACACCGGGGAGCTGTTTTTT. Using reference TRBV14 and TRBJ2-2 for the parts outside the CDR3, the full variable domain is EAGVTQFPSHSVIEKGQTVTLRCDPISGHDNLYWYRRVMGKEIKFLLHFVKESKQDESGMPNNRFLAERTGGTYSTLKVQPAELEDSGVYFCASSQERSGTPNTGELFFGEGSRLTVL.

The chain couples TRBV19 to TRBJ2-2; 7 bases align to TRBD2. Trimming took 0 bases from V and 6 from J; bases not matched to a gene: 7. Germline CDR1 reads LNHDA; CDR2 reads SQIVND (reference sequence). This CDR3 is built from 16 residues. The CDR3 region is CASSIDRYGRPGELFF. In DNA form, the CDR3 reads TGTGCCAGTAGTATAGATCGATACGGGAGGCCCGGGGAGCTGTTTTTT.

The CDR3 spells CASSLVSDQPQHF. The CDR3 region has the DNA TGCGCCAGCAGCTTGGTGTCGGATCAGCCCCAGCATTTT. The rearrangement links TRBV5-1 to TRBJ1-5; D uncertain. Germline CDR1 reads SGHRS; CDR2 reads YFSETQ. The V end lost 0 bases, the J end lost 5 bases, and 6 bases lay between the germline ends. The CDR3 runs to 13 residues.

V usage is TRBV28 and J usage is TRBJ2-1; TRBD2 matches 9 bases. V was clipped by 3 bases and J by 7 bases; unmatched bases: 10. The CDR3 extends over 16 amino acids. Germline V CDR1 and CDR2: MDHEN, SYDVKM. For the CDR3, the DNA is TGTGCCAGCAGTTTTTTGAGTAGCGGGAGTCCGAATGAGCAGTTCTTC. It yields the protein CASSFLSSGSPNEQFF.

This rearrangement joins TRBV6-2 or TRBV6-3 to TRBJ1-3; D call uncertain. Trimming stripped 2 bases from V and 0 bases from J, with 11 bases between. This CDR3 is built from 16 residues. Germline V gives CDR1 MNHEY, CDR2 SVGEGT. CDR3 sequence: CASSYDGWSSGNTIYF. Written as DNA, the CDR3 is TGTGCCAGCAGTTACGACGGATGGAGCTCTGGAAACACCATATATTTT.

This chain links TRBV10-3 with TRBJ2-3; D possibly corresponds to TRBD2 (6 bases). The germline V and J ends were trimmed by 5 bases and 6 bases, with 18 bases remaining between them. Germline lookup yields CDR1 ENHRY and CDR2 SYGVKD. This CDR3 region has 15 residues. This CDR3 reads CAISSFTGSSDTQYF. In DNA, the CDR3 is TGTGCCATCAGTTCTTTCACCGGGAGTTCGGATACGCAGTATTTT.

The J gene is TRBJ1-5, the V gene TRBV28, with TRBD1 identical over 9 bases. CDR3 size: 15 residues. The V segment lost 2 bases and the J segment 2 bases; nucleotides outside the gene matches: 1. Per the germline V gene, CDR1 is MDHEN and CDR2 is SYDVKM. CDR3 in DNA: TGTGCCAGCAGTTTACGGACAGGGGGCAATCAGCCCCAGCATTTT. Amino acids: CASSLRTGGNQPQHF.

The chain employs TRBV7-2 and TRBJ2-7; possible D gene TRBD1, 6 bases. The CDR3 sequence is 15 residues long. The V gene's germline CDR1 is SGHTA and CDR2 FQGNSA. V was cut by 0 bases and J by 3 bases, with 12 bases left in between. The CDR3 region has the DNA TGTGCCAGCAGCTTAGCCGGACAGAACCTCTACGAGCAGTACTTC. Protein sequence: CASSLAGQNLYEQYF.

This clone was detected once. The V and J genes are TRBV5-1 and TRBJ2-3, with D perhaps matching TRBD1 (5 bases). V was shortened by 6 bases and J by 1 base, with 9 bases between the two germline ends. The CDR3 loop spans 13 amino acids. The germline gives CDR1 SGHRS, CDR2 YFSETQ. CDR3 protein: CASKETGTDTQYF. In DNA, the CDR3 is TGCGCCAGCAAGGAGACAGGCACAGATACGCAGTATTTT.

This chain links TRBV19 with TRBJ2-2; 13 nucleotides agree with TRBD2. V lost 9 bases, J lost 7 bases, and 14 bases stayed unmatched. The CDR3 length is 17 residues. Germline CDR1 is LNHDA and CDR2 is SQIVND (reference sequence). The CDR3, as DNA: TGTGCCAGGCCCACTAGCGGGAGGGTCAAGGGAAACGGGGAGCTGTTTTTT. This encodes CARPTSGRVKGNGELFF.

This clone was observed a single time. V and J are TRBV6-2 or TRBV6-3 and TRBJ2-5; D perhaps matches TRBD2 (6 bases). Germline V gene data show CDR1 as MNHEY and CDR2 as SVGEGT. Trimming removed 2 bases at V and 3 bases at J, with 16 bases between. The CDR3 is made up of 16 amino acids. The CDR3 is CASSYIVGGFEETQYF. CDR3 nucleotide sequence: TGTGCCAGCAGTTACATCGTCGGAGGGTTCGAAGAGACCCAGTACTTC.

The rearrangement links TRBV7-9 to TRBJ2-5; 7 nucleotides match TRBD1. There are 16 residues in the CDR3. The germline V gene encodes CDR1 SEHNR and CDR2 FQNEAQ (reference sequence). Germline trimming cut 1 base from V and 1 base from J; bases unmatched to any gene: 6. CDR3 in amino acids: CASSLGLGQFQETQYF. The DNA of the CDR3 is TGTGCCAGCAGCTTAGGCCTGGGACAGTTCCAAGAGACCCAGTACTTC.

Ten or more counts support this clone. This sequence joins TRBV5-1 and TRBJ2-7, with 9 bases matching TRBD1. V gave up 5 bases and J gave up 6 bases; unmatched junction bases: 12. CDR1 is SGHRS and CDR2 is YFSETQ in the germline V gene. The CDR3 extends over 15 amino acids. The DNA of the CDR3 is TGCGCCAGCAGTGTCACGGACAGGGGAGTTAGCGAGCAGTACTTC. Protein product: CASSVTDRGVSEQYF.

This chain connects TRBV3-1 (or the pseudogene TRBV3-2) to TRBJ2-2; the match to TRBD2 covers 7 bases. Germline-derived CDR1 and CDR2 are LGHDT and YNNKEL (reference sequence). V shed 4 bases and J 6 bases; nucleotides not matched to a gene: 5. The CDR3 has 14 residues. In DNA form, the CDR3 reads TGTGCCAGCAGCCGACTAGCAAGTGCCGGGGAGCTGTTTTTT. This encodes CASSRLASAGELFF.

The chain combines TRBV20-1 with TRBJ2-7; D remains unclear. This CDR3 contains 11 residues. Deletions cut 3 bases from V and 6 bases from J, with 9 bases between. Germline V CDR1 and CDR2: DFQATT, SNEGSKA (reference sequence). The CDR3 spells CSASIRSEQYF. CDR3 coding DNA: TGCAGTGCTAGCATTCGGTCCGAGCAGTACTTC.